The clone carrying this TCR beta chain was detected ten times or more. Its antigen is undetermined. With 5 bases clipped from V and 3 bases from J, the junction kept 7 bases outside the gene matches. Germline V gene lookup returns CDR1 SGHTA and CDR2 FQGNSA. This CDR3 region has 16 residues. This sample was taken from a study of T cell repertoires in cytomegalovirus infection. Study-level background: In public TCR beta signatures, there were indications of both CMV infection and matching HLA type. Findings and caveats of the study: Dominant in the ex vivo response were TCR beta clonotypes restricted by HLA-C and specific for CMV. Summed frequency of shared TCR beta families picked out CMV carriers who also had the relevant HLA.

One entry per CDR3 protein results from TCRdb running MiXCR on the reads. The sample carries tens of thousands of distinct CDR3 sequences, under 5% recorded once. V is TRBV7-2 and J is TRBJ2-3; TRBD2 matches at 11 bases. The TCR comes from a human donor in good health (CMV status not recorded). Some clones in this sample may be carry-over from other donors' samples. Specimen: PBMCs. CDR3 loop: CASSIASGGFTDTQYF. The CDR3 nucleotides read TGTGCCAGCAGCATCGCTAGCGGGGGGTTTACAGATACGCAGTATTTT.